This is a list of T cell receptor beta chains from one sample in a study of blood T cell repertoires in COVID-19. Only in-frame clones appear in the TCRdb table, and some are missing; sequencing was by immunoSEQ multiplex PCR. The sample includes about 180,000 clones, approximately 81% seen only once; the top ten take 18%. The sequenced sample consisted of peripheral blood. All receptors derive from a person aged 70 to 79 with COVID-19, enrolled during active disease. Both conserved end residues are part of each CDR3. A D gene is named only where the DNA matches it firmly. Size is omitted from some rows. Given values are once, few, many or a class for expanded clones.

D: TRBD1
size: -
V: TRBV28
J: TRBJ2-7
CDR3: CASRSGGGQPYEQYF
DNA: TGTGCCAGCAGGTCGGGTGGGGGACAGCCCTACGAGCAGTACTTC

D: TRBD1
size: -
V: TRBV28
J: TRBJ2-5
CDR3: CASLLRGQGVETQYF
DNA: TGTGCCAGCCTCCTTCGGGGACAGGGGGTTGAGACCCAGTACTTC

D: TRBD2
size: -
V: TRBV28
J: TRBJ2-5
CDR3: CASSFDTSGGAETQYF
DNA: TGTGCCAGCAGTTTCGACACTAGCGGGGGGGCTGAGACCCAGTACTTC

D: TRBD1
size: -
V: TRBV5-6
J: TRBJ1-6
CDR3: CASSFGTGSRSPLHF
DNA: TGTGCCAGCAGTTTTGGGACAGGGTCGCGGTCACCCCTCCACTTT

D: TRBD1
size: -
V: TRBV24-1
J: TRBJ1-2
CDR3: CATSGGGQGGSPNYGYTF
DNA: TGTGCCACCAGTGGTGGAGGACAGGGAGGGAGCCCTAACTATGGCTACACCTTC

D: -
size: -
V: TRBV5-4
J: TRBJ1-4
CDR3: CASSLAGANEKLFF
DNA: TGTGCCAGCAGCTTAGCGGGGGCTAATGAAAAACTGTTTTTT

D: TRBD1
size: few
V: TRBV19
J: TRBJ2-7
CDR3: CASSTSGTGWWEQYF
DNA: TGTGCCAGTAGTACGTCCGGGACAGGGTGGTGGGAGCAGTACTTC

D: TRBD2
size: -
V: TRBV28
J: TRBJ2-3
CDR3: CASSLPLAGDTDTQYF
DNA: TGTGCCAGCAGTTTACCCCTAGCGGGCGACACAGATACGCAGTATTTT

D: -
size: -
V: TRBV7-2
J: TRBJ2-1
CDR3: CASSLATLDYNEQFF
DNA: TGTGCCAGCAGCTTAGCTACGTTAGATTACAATGAGCAGTTCTTC

D: TRBD2
size: once
V: TRBV2
J: TRBJ2-1
CDR3: CASRRERPSYNEQFF
DNA: TGTGCCAGCAGGCGGGAGAGACCCTCCTACAATGAGCAGTTCTTC

D: TRBD1
size: -
V: TRBV6-5
J: TRBJ2-2
CDR3: CASTRTGGGTGELFF
DNA: TGTGCCAGCACGAGGACAGGGGGTGGCACCGGGGAGCTGTTTTTT

D: -
size: once
V: TRBV2
J: TRBJ2-2
CDR3: CASSGAGVNTGELFF
DNA: TGTGCCAGCAGTGGGGCAGGGGTTAACACCGGGGAGCTGTTTTTT

D: -
size: -
V: TRBV19
J: TRBJ1-5
CDR3: CASKVTWSGDNQPQHF
DNA: TGTGCCAGTAAGGTTACATGGTCAGGGGACAATCAGCCCCAGCATTTT

D: -
size: -
V: TRBV18
J: TRBJ2-5
CDR3: CASSPTATGWETQYF
DNA: TGTGCCAGCTCACCAACGGCCACAGGGTGGGAGACCCAGTACTTC

D: TRBD2
size: -
V: TRBV6-2/TRBV6-3
J: TRBJ2-2
CDR3: CASSRTSGWTGELFF
DNA: TGTGCCAGCAGTAGGACTAGCGGGTGGACCGGGGAGCTGTTTTTT

D: -
size: -
V: TRBV11-2
J: TRBJ1-2
CDR3: CASSSNPGLGGYTF
DNA: TGTGCCAGCAGCTCCAACCCGGGATTGGGTGGCTACACCTTC

D: -
size: -
V: TRBV5-1
J: TRBJ2-2
CDR3: CASSLEILGRGKSGELFF
DNA: TGCGCCAGCAGCTTGGAAATTCTGGGTCGGGGAAAGTCCGGGGAGCTGTTTTTT

D: -
size: -
V: TRBV5-1
J: TRBJ1-2
CDR3: CASSLVGGSGYTF
DNA: TGCGCCAGCAGCTTGGTCGGGGGTTCTGGCTACACCTTC

D: -
size: few
V: TRBV19
J: TRBJ1-2
CDR3: CASRQLDNTNYGYTF
DNA: TGTGCCAGTAGACAACTCGACAATACTAACTATGGCTACACCTTC

D: -
size: -
V: TRBV6-2/TRBV6-3
J: TRBJ1-1
CDR3: CASSYLSRGGGEAFF
DNA: TGTGCCAGCAGTTACCTCAGCCGGGGAGGAGGGGAAGCTTTCTTT

D: -
size: few
V: TRBV7-8
J: TRBJ2-5
CDR3: CASRAQGRETQYF
DNA: TGTGCCAGCAGAGCACAGGGGAGGGAGACCCAGTACTTC

D: -
size: few
V: TRBV5-1
J: TRBJ1-1
CDR3: CASTQGMANTEAFF
DNA: TGCGCCAGCACGCAGGGGATGGCGAACACTGAAGCTTTCTTT

D: -
size: -
V: TRBV3-1/TRBV3-2
J: TRBJ1-5
CDR3: CASSQDPGDTQPQHF
DNA: TGTGCCAGCAGCCAAGACCCAGGGGATACTCAGCCCCAGCATTTT

D: -
size: -
V: TRBV19
J: TRBJ2-3
CDR3: CASRGVGTDTQYF
DNA: TGTGCCAGTAGAGGGGTCGGCACAGATACGCAGTATTTT

D: -
size: -
V: TRBV28
J: TRBJ1-6
CDR3: CASNLIVEGSPLHF
DNA: TGTGCCAGCAACCTCATAGTCGAGGGTTCACCCCTCCACTTT

D: -
size: -
V: TRBV7-2
J: TRBJ2-3
CDR3: CASSARRGGTTDTQYF
DNA: TGTGCCAGCAGCGCCCGACGTGGCGGCACCACAGATACGCAGTATTTT

D: -
size: -
V: TRBV7-8
J: TRBJ1-1
CDR3: CASSFESPDGMGFTEAFF
DNA: TGTGCCAGCAGCTTCGAGAGCCCTGACGGGATGGGGTTCACTGAAGCTTTCTTT

D: TRBD2
size: -
V: TRBV18
J: TRBJ2-5
CDR3: CASSPGTSGETQYF
DNA: TGTGCCAGCTCACCGGGGACTAGCGGAGAGACCCAGTACTTC

D: -
size: -
V: TRBV15
J: TRBJ1-6
CDR3: CATSSNARGFNSPLHF
DNA: TGTGCCACCAGCAGTAACGCCAGGGGATTTAATTCACCCCTCCACTTT

D: TRBD1
size: -
V: TRBV15
J: TRBJ1-4
CDR3: CATSNFGTGDEKLFF
DNA: TGTGCCACCAGCAACTTTGGGACAGGGGATGAAAAACTGTTTTTT